The 2 T cell receptor beta chains below all came from one sample that was sequenced in a study of T cell responses to AZD1222 COVID-19 vaccine. Assay: immunoSEQ multiplex PCR; the TCRdb copy retains only in-frame clones and omits some. Of roughly 76,000 clones in the sample, 80% to 90% were seen once. Material: peripheral blood, obtained on day 0 of AZD1222 vaccination. The receptors shown here come from an adult in good health.

The rearrangement joins TRBV19 to TRBJ1-1; D gene unclear. This CDR3 has 12 amino acids. V was shortened by 10 bases and J by 5 bases, with 14 bases between the two germline ends. Germline CDR1 LNHDA, CDR2 SQIVND (reference sequence). CDR3 protein: CATWGLGTEAFF. For the CDR3, the DNA is TGTGCCACCTGGGGTTTAGGGACTGAAGCTTTCTTT.

The chain employs TRBV29-1 and TRBJ2-1, with 7 nucleotides matching TRBD2. CDR1 is SQVTM and CDR2 is ANQGSEA in the germline V gene. The CDR3 contains 13 residues. V gave up 1 base and J gave up 7 bases; unmatched junction bases: 4. The CDR3 reads CSVEVGLGNEQFF. The CDR3 region has the DNA TGCAGCGTTGAAGTTGGACTAGGGAATGAGCAGTTCTTC.